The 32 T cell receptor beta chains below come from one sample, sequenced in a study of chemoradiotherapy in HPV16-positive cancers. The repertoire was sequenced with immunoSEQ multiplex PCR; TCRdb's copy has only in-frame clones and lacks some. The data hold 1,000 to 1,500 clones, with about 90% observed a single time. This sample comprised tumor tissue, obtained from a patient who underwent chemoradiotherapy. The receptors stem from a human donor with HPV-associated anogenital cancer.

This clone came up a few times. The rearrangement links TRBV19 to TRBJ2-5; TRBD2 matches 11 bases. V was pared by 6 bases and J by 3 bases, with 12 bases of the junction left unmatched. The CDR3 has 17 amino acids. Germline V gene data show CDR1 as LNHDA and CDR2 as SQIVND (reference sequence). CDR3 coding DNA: TGTGCCAGTAGCCCCGGGACTAGCGGCCCTGGTGAAGAGACCCAGTACTTC. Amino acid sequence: CASSPGTSGPGEETQYF. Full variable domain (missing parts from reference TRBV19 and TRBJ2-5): DGGITQSPKYLFRKEGQNVTLSCEQNLNHDAMYWYRQDPGQGLRLIYYSQIVNDFQKGDIAEGYSVSREKKESFPLTVTSAQKNPTAFYLCASSPGTSGPGEETQYFGPGTRLLVL.

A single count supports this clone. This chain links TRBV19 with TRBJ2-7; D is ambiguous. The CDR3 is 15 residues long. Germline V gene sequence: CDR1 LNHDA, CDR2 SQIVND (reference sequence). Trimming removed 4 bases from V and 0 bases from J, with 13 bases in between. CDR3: CASSTRPADSYEQYF. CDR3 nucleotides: TGTGCCAGTAGTACCCGGCCGGCAGACTCCTACGAGCAGTACTTC.

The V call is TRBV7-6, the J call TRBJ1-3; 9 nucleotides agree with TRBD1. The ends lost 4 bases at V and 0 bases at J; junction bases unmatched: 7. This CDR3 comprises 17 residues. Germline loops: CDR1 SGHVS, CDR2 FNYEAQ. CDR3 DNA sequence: TGTGCCAGCAGCTCCAGTCCGGGACAGGGCTCTGGAAACACCATATATTTT. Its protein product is CASSSSPGQGSGNTIYF. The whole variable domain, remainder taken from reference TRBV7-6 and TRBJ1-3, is GAGVSQSPRYKVTKRGQDVALRCDPISGHVSLYWYRQALGQGPEFLTYFNYEAQQDKSGLPNDRFSAERPEGSISTLTIQRTEQRDSAMYRCASSSSPGQGSGNTIYFGEGSWLTVV.

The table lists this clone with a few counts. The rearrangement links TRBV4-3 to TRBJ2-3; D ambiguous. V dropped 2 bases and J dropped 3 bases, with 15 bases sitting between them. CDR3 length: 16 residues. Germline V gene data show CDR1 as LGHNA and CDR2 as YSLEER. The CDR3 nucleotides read TGCGCCAGCAGCCAAACGGGTTCCTCCTTTACAGATACGCAGTATTTT. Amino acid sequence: CASSQTGSSFTDTQYF.

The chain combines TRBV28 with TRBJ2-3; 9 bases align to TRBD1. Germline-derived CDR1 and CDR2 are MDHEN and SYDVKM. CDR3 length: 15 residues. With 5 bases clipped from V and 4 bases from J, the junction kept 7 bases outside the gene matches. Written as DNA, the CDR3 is TGTGCCAGCAGTGCGACAGGGGGGAAAGCAGATACGCAGTATTTT. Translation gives CASSATGGKADTQYF.

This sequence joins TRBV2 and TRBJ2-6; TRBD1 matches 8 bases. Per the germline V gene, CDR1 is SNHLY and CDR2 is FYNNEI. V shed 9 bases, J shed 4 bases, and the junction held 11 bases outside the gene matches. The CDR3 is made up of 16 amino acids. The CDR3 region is CASPDRGVKGANVLTF. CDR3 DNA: TGTGCCAGTCCTGACAGGGGTGTAAAAGGGGCCAACGTCCTGACTTTC.

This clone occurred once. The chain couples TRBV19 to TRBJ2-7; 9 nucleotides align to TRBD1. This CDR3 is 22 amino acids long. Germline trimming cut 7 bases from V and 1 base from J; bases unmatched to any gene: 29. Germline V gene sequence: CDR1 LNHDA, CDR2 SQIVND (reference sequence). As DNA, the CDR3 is TGTGCCAGTACGCTCCCCGGGACAGGGAGACGCGGAATGAAGGCCCGATCCTACGAGCAGTACTTC. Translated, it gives CASTLPGTGRRGMKARSYEQYF. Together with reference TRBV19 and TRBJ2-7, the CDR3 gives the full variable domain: DGGITQSPKYLFRKEGQNVTLSCEQNLNHDAMYWYRQDPGQGLRLIYYSQIVNDFQKGDIAEGYSVSREKKESFPLTVTSAQKNPTAFYLCASTLPGTGRRGMKARSYEQYFGPGTRLTVT.

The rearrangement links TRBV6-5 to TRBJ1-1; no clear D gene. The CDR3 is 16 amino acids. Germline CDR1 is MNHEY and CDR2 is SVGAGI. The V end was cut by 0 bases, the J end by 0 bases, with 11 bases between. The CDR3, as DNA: TGTGCCAGCAGTTACTCGGCAGGTCACATGAACACTGAAGCTTTCTTT. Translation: CASSYSAGHMNTEAFF.

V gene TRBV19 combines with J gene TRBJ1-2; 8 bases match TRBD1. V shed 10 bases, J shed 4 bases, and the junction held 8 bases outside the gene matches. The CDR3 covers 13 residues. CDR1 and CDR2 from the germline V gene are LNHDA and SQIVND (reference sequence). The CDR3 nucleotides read TGTGCCACCGGACAGGGAGCCTCCTATGGCTACACCTTC. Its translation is CATGQGASYGYTF.

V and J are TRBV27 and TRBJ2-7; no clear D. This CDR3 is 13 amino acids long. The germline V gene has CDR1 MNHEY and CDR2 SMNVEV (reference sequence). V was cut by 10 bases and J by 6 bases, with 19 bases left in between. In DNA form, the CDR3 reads TGTGCCACCAAACCCCACTTGGGCGGCGAGCAGTACTTC. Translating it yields CATKPHLGGEQYF.

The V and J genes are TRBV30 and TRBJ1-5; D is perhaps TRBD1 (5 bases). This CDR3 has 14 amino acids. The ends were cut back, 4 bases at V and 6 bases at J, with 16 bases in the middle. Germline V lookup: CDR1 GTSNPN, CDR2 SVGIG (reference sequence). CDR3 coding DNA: TGTGCCTGGAATGATGAGGGGCTCAGTCAGCCCCAGCATTTT. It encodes CAWNDEGLSQPQHF. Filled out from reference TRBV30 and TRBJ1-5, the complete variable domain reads SQTIHQWPATLVQPVGSPLSLECTVEGTSNPNLYWYRQAAGRGLQLLFYSVGIGQISSEVPQNLSASRPQDRQFILSSKKLLLSDSGFYLCAWNDEGLSQPQHFGDGTRLSIL.

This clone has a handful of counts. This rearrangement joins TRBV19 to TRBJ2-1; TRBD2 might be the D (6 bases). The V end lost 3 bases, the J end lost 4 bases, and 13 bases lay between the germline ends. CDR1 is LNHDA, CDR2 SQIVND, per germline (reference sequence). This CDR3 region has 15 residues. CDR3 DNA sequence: TGTGCCAGTAGTATGGGGGGAGGACAATACAATGAGCAGTTCTTC. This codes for CASSMGGGQYNEQFF.

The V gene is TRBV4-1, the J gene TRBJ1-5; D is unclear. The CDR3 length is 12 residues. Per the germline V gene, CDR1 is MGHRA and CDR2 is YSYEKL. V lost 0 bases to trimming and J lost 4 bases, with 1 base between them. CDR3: CASSQENQPQHF. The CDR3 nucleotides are TGCGCCAGCAGCCAAGAAAATCAGCCCCAGCATTTT.

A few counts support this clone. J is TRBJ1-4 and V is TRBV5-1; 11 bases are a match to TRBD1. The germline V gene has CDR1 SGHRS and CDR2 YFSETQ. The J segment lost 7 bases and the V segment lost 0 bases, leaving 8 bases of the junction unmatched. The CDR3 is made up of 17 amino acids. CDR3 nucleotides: TGCGCCAGCAGCTTGGAAGGGACAGGGGGTTTAAGTGAAAAACTGTTTTTT. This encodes CASSLEGTGGLSEKLFF. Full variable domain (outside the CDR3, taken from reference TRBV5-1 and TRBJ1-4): KAGVTQTPRYLIKTRGQQVTLSCSPISGHRSVSWYQQTPGQGLQFLFEYFSETQRNKGNFPGRFSGRQFSNSRSEMNVSTLELGDSALYLCASSLEGTGGLSEKLFFGSGTQLSVL.

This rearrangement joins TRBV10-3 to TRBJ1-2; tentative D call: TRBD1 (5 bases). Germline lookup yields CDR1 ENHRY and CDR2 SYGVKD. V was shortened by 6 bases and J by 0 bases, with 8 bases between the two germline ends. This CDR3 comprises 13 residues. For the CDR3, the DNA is TGTGCCATCAGGGGACTCACTAACTATGGCTACACCTTC. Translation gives CAIRGLTNYGYTF.

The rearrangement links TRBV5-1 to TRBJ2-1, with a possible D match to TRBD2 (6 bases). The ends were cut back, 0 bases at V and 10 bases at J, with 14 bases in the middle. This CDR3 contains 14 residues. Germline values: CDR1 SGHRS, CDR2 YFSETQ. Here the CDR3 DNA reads TGCGCCAGCAGCTTGGGTCTTGCGGGGAAGGAGCAGTTCTTC. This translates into CASSLGLAGKEQFF. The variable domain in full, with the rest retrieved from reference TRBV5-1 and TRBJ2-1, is KAGVTQTPRYLIKTRGQQVTLSCSPISGHRSVSWYQQTPGQGLQFLFEYFSETQRNKGNFPGRFSGRQFSNSRSEMNVSTLELGDSALYLCASSLGLAGKEQFFGPGTRLTVL.

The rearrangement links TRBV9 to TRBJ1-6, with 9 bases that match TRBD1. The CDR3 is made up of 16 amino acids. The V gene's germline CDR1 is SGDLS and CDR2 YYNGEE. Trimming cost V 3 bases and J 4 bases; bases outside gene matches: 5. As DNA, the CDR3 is TGTGCCAGCAGCGAGACAGGGGGTGCGTATAATTCACCCCTCCACTTT. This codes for CASSETGGAYNSPLHF.

The CDR3 sequence: CASSQGQGWGEQYF. The CDR3 DNA follows: TGTGCCTCTAGCCAAGGGCAGGGCTGGGGCGAGCAGTACTTC. The chain combines TRBV4-2 with TRBJ2-7; TRBD1 or TRBD2 may be the D gene (5 bases each). Germline V gene data show CDR1 as LGHNA and CDR2 as YNFKEQ. Between the trimmed V and J ends, which lost 11 bases and 6 bases, there was a span of 23 bases. The CDR3 loop spans 14 amino acids.

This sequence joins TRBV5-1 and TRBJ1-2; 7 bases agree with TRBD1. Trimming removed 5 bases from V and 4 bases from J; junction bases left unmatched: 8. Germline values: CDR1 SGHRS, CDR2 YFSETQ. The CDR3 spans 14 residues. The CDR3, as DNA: TGCGCCAGCAGGGAGGGGGCGACCTCCTATGGCTACACCTTC. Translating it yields CASREGATSYGYTF.

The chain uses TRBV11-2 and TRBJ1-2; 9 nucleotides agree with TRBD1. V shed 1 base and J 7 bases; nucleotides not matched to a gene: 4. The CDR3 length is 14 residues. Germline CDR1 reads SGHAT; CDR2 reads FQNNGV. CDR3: CASSLGTGVVGYTF. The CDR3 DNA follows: TGTGCCAGCAGCTTAGGGACAGGGGTTGTTGGCTACACCTTC.

The DNA for the CDR3 is TGTGCCAGCATGCCCTTGAGGAGGCGGACTGATTACGAGCAGTACTTC. This encodes CASMPLRRRTDYEQYF. This chain uses TRBV2 with TRBJ2-7, with D possibly being TRBD2 (5 bases). Trimming stripped 7 bases from V and 4 bases from J, with 23 bases between. This CDR3 region has 16 residues. The V gene's germline CDR1 is SNHLY and CDR2 FYNNEI.

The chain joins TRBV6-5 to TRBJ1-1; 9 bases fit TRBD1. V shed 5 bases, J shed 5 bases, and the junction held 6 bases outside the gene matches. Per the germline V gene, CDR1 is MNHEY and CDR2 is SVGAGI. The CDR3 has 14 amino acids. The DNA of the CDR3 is TGTGCCAGCAGTCGGGACAGGGAAGGAACTGAAGCTTTCTTT. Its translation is CASSRDREGTEAFF.

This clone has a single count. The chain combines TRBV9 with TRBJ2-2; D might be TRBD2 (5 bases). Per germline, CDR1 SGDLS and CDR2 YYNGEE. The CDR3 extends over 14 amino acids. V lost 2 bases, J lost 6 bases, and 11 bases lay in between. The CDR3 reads CASSVETNAGELFF. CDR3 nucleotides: TGTGCCAGCAGCGTGGAGACTAACGCCGGGGAGCTGTTTTTT.

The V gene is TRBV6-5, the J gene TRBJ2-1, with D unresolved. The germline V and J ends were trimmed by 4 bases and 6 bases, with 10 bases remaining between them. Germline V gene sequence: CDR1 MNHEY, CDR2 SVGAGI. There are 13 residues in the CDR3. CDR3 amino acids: CASSWLGSNEQFF. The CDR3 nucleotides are TGTGCCAGCAGTTGGCTCGGAAGCAATGAGCAGTTCTTC.

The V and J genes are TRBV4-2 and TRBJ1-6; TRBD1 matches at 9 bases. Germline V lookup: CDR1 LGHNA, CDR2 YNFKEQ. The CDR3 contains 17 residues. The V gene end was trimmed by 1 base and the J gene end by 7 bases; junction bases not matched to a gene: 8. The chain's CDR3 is CASSQGTGAPDNSPLHF. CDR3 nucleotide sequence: TGTGCCAGCAGCCAAGGGACAGGGGCCCCCGACAATTCACCCCTCCACTTT.

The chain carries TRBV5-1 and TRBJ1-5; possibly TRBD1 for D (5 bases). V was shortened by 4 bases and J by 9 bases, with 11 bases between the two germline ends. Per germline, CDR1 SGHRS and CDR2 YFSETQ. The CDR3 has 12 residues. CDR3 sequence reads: CASSLWGGPQHF. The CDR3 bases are TGCGCCAGCAGCCTTTGGGGGGGGCCCCAGCATTTT. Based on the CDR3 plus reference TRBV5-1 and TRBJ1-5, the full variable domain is KAGVTQTPRYLIKTRGQQVTLSCSPISGHRSVSWYQQTPGQGLQFLFEYFSETQRNKGNFPGRFSGRQFSNSRSEMNVSTLELGDSALYLCASSLWGGPQHFGDGTRLSIL.

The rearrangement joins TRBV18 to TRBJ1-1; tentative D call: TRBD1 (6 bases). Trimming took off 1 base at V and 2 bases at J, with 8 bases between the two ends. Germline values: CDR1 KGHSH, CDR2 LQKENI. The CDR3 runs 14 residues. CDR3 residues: CASSPRRGNTEAFF. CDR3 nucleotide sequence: TGTGCCAGCTCACCACGCAGGGGAAACACTGAAGCTTTCTTT.

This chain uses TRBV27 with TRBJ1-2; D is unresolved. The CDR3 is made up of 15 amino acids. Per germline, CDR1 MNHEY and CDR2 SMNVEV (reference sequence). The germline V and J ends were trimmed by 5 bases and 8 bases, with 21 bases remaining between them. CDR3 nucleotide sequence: TGTGCCAGCAGTCCCTCTTCGTCGGGAGGGAAGGGCTACACCTTC. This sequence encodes CASSPSSSGGKGYTF.

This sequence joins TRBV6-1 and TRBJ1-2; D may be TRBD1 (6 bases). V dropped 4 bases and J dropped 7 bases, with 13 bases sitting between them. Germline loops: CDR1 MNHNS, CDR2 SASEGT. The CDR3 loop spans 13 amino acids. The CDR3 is CASSVAGQSGYTF. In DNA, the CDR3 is TGTGCCAGCAGTGTCGCGGGACAAAGTGGCTACACCTTC.

CDR3 bases: TGTGCCTGGAAGGTGGGACAGGGGAGGTCACCCCTCCACTTT. This translates into CAWKVGQGRSPLHF. The chain carries TRBV30 and TRBJ1-6; the match to TRBD1 covers 10 bases. The CDR3 is made up of 14 amino acids. The ends lost 4 bases at V and 10 bases at J; junction bases unmatched: 7. Germline lookup yields CDR1 GTSNPN and CDR2 SVGIG (reference sequence).

The CDR3, as DNA: TGTGCCAGCAGCTTAGTTGGGGGACATTACCAACCCACAGATACGCAGTATTTT. Its protein is CASSLVGGHYQPTDTQYF. The rearrangement joins TRBV7-8 to TRBJ2-3; weak D call: TRBD1 (6 bases). Trimming took off 1 base at V and 2 bases at J, with 19 bases between the two ends. This CDR3 contains 18 residues. CDR1 and CDR2 (germline): SGHVS, FQNEAQ.

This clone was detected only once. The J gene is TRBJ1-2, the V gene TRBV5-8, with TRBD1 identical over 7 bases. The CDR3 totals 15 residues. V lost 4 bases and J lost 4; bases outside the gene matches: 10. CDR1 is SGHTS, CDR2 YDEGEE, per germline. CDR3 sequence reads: CASSRDSWSFYGYTF. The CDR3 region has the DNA TGTGCCAGCAGCAGGGACAGTTGGTCCTTCTATGGCTACACCTTC.